This note documents a single TCR beta chain sequence. This clonotype occurred many times. Its antigen is still unknown. No quality values exist for individual bases; no much larger clone is one base distant. V loses 6 bases of germline sequence and J loses 1 base, and the interval between the two ends is 13 bases. Measured from the cysteine to the phenylalanine, the CDR3 is 15 residues long. CDR3 DNA only is kept here, 45 bases in frame from base 1. The germline V gene specifies SNHLY as CDR1 and FYNNEI as CDR2. This entry belongs to a study of T cells in Graves' hyperthyroidism and ophthalmopathy (dated 2019 in TCRdb). Concerning the study at large: Peripheral blood was collected at initial diagnosis, before any treatment. TCR V-J signatures able to tell the groups apart were searched for in a discovery cohort of 95 or so patients, of whom roughly 42 had Graves' ophthalmopathy and 55 to 65 had stable Graves' hyperthyroidism. Prospective prediction of ophthalmopathy was tested in an independent validation cohort consisting of roughly 20 hyperthyroidism patients and some 16 patients who later progressed to ophthalmopathy. The approximately 95 discovery patients were divided at random into training and test sets in a 7:3 ratio. TCR Vbeta CDR3 sequencing of 130 to 150 peripheral blood samples (roughly 41 ophthalmopathy, 70 to 85 hyperthyroidism and about 17 progressor patients) is reported in the paper. Once sampling was done, hyperthyroidism patients were given methimazole at a starting dose of 30 mg daily, whereas ophthalmopathy patients were given high-dose intravenous methylprednisolone. Thyroid tissue and blood T-cell repertoires from several Graves' hyperthyroidism patients were also compared in the study.

Findings and caveats that apply to the study as a whole: During validation, the model predicted progression to ophthalmopathy a median of around 6 months ahead of onset, with around 71% sensitivity and 72% to 85% specificity. Most expanded thyroid clonotypes (frequency above 0.001) were also detected in blood, a finding suggesting that blood repertoires may reflect thyroid immune responses. A model built on a 13 V-J signature distinguished ophthalmopathy from stable hyperthyroidism, reaching 85% to 90% sensitivity and about 81% specificity in cross-validation and 80%/75% in testing. No statistical method was used to set the sample size in advance, and investigators knew the group allocation.

The TCR beta CDR3 regions were amplified from the RNA transcripts. A first-round RT-PCR of the TCR CDR3 used the HTBI primer set with the Qiagen OneStep RT-PCR kit. Libraries were constructed in a second round of multiplex PCR, after which size selection and purification were carried out. Sequencing of the libraries was done on an Illumina HiSeq2000 using paired-end 100 bp reads. As for the authors' bioinformatics: SOAPnuke was used to process the raw data, throwing out any read that contained adapters or uncalled bases, had a mean Phred below 15, or lacked an exact constant-primer or identifier match. High-quality paired reads were merged with COPE v1.2.5, and unique nucleotide sequences were defined as clonotypes. MiTCR v1.1 was used to align clonotypes to the IMGT TRBV, TRBD and TRBJ reference segments. The analysis included only V-J combinations with a frequency above 0.0001, which together covered more than 98% of the repertoires. The TCS score was defined as the ratio of F50 (clonal expansion) to E x V (chaos), calculated using BLOSUM62-based TCRdist between CDR3 peptides within each V-J. Welch's t-statistics and random forest reduced 514 V-J features to roughly 13, which were used in a naive Bayes classifier (R e1071). TCRdb passed the public sequencing reads through fastp at Q25 and MiXCR, retaining productive beta sequences. One record per CDR3 amino acid sequence lists the most common genes and DNA. The V and J calls shown here were made by TCRdb, not taken from the authors' results. The sample table records 690,000 or so distinct CDR3 sequences; roughly a sixth of these occur just once. The ten biggest clones cover over 15% of the sample.

Hyperthyroidism patients were aged 18 to 65 years and newly diagnosed, with disease duration of less than 2 months. Any patient with an uncontrolled infection, another autoimmune disease, pregnancy or lactation was excluded. Diagnoses relied on clinical symptoms, serum thyroxine and TRAb, thyroid ultrasound and orbital computed tomography. For progressor patients, blood was drawn at the first diagnosis of hyperthyroidism, before any ophthalmopathy symptoms had appeared. Ficoll-Paque density gradient centrifugation was used to isolate PBMCs from approximately 10 ml of fresh peripheral blood. Progressor patients were initially diagnosed with Graves' hyperthyroidism and developed ophthalmopathy during follow-up. Trizol reagent was used to extract total RNA, and RNA quality was then checked on an Agilent 2100 Bioanalyzer.

The V gene is TRBV2 and the J gene is TRBJ2-1; D gene: possibly TRBD1, on 5 matching bases. Input material: blood. The receptor's source is a woman aged 50 to 65 with Graves' hyperthyroidism that later progressed to Graves' ophthalmopathy. The nucleotide sequence is TGTGCCAGCAGCGACGACAGTACATCCTACAATGAGCAGTTCTTC. This sequence encodes CASSDDSTSYNEQFF. Supplemented by the reference TRBV2 and TRBJ2-1 proteins around the CDR3, the complete variable domain is EPEVTQTPSHQVTQMGQEVILRCVPISNHLYFYWYRQILGQKVEFLVSFYNNEISEKSEIFDDQFSVERPDGSNFTLKIRSTKLEDSAMYFCASSDDSTSYNEQFFGPGTRLTVL.